This TCR beta chain was sequenced in a study of cytomegalovirus exposure and HLA in healthy donors. On the study more broadly: Clustering assigned about 76% of the roughly 430 genotyped donors to the Caucasian-associated ancestry cluster. Points from the study as a whole: Associated with HLA alleles at 0.05 false discovery rate in a later analysis were 17,000 or so TCR beta sequences. Clonal expansion was found to be greater in HLA-associated TCR beta chains than in equally common others in a later analysis. Among immune exposure information, only CMV serostatus was available.

Note on this clone: The antigen remains unidentified.

Trimming at V came to 3 bases and at J to 8 bases, leaving 6 bases not matched to a gene. The germline gives CDR1 MGHRA, CDR2 YSYEKL. This CDR3 contains 15 residues. Primers included in the PCR were 60 Vbeta and 13 Jbeta primers. TCRdb's table, derived via immunoSEQ multiplex PCR, lists solely in-frame clones and lacks some. Seen here are fewer than 200,000 clones, about 81% observed once, and the top ten hold about 2.2%. This TCR came from a woman aged 25 to 39 in good health and CMV-seronegative. The rearrangement uses TRBV4-1 and TRBJ1-6; 8 bases match TRBD1. Sequencing was carried out using PBMCs. The CDR3 sequence: CASSQDDRGDSPLHF. The CDR3 DNA reads TGCGCCAGCAGCCAGGACGACAGGGGTGATTCACCCCTCCACTTT.